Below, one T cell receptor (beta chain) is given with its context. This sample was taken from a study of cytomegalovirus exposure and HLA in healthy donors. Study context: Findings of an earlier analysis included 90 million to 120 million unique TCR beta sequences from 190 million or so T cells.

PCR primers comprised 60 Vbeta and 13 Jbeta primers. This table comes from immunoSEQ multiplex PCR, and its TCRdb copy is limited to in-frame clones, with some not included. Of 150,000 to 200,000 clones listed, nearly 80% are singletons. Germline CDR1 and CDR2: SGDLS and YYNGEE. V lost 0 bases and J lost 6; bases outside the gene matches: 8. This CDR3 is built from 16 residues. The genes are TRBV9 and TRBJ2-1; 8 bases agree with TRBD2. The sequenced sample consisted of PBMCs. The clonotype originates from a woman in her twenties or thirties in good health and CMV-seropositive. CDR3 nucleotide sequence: TGTGCCAGCAGCGTAGTAGCGGGACTAGTTGTCAATGAGCAGTTCTTC. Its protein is CASSVVAGLVVNEQFF.